This note documents a single TCR beta chain sequence. The data derive from a study of control samples from healthy donors and cancer patients. CDR3 length equals 11 residues. V was cut by 2 bases and J by 5 bases, with 3 bases left in between. In germline, CDR1 is MNHEY, CDR2 SVGEGT. Repertoires were generated with immunoSEQ multiplex PCR, while TCRdb's copy carries only in-frame clones and drops some. The sample has roughly 80,000 clones; approximately 91% are singletons. V gene TRBV6-2 or TRBV6-3 combines with J gene TRBJ2-5; unclear D gene. The sample was blood. This sequence was found in a woman aged 45-65 years in good health. CDR3 residues: CASSYGETQYF. CDR3 nucleotides: TGTGCCAGCAGTTACGGGGAGACCCAGTACTTC.